These 16 T cell receptor beta chains share one sample of origin, sequenced in a study of T-cell reconstitution after alpha-beta-depleted transplantation in children. Molecular barcoding with unique molecular identifiers was used for the TCRbeta library. TCRdb reanalysed the PCR reads using MiXCR and keeps one entry per CDR3 protein. In the table there are 350,000 to 450,000 distinct CDR3 sequences, 20% of which are singletons. Material: PBMCs from the stem cell graft donor, obtained from the stem cell graft. These receptors were obtained from a human donor who donated a stem cell graft to a child with acute myeloid leukemia.

The chain combines TRBV29-1 with TRBJ1-4; 7 bases align to TRBD1. CDR1 is SQVTM, CDR2 ANQGSEA, per germline. Trimming removed 6 bases from V and 4 bases from J; junction bases left unmatched: 11. The CDR3 consists of 15 residues. DNA for the CDR3: TGCAGCGTGGTCTTGGGACAGCGTCTTAATGAAAAACTGTTTTTT. This encodes CSVVLGQRLNEKLFF. The full variable domain, with the rest looked up from reference TRBV29-1 and TRBJ1-4, is SAVISQKPSRDICQRGTSLTIQCQVDSQVTMMFWYRQQPGQSLTLIATANQGSEATYESGFVIDKFPISRPNLTFSTLTVSNMSPEDSSIYLCSVVLGQRLNEKLFFGSGTQLSVL.

The chain recombines TRBV12-5 with TRBJ2-2; 8 bases line up with TRBD1. J gave up 3 bases and V 6 bases, and 6 bases lay outside the gene matches. The CDR3 runs to 15 residues. Germline CDR1 is LGHNT and CDR2 is FRNRAP. CDR3 region: CASGSGGADTGELFF. In DNA form, the CDR3 reads TGTGCTAGTGGCTCAGGGGGCGCAGACACCGGGGAGCTGTTTTTT.

This clonotype was detected ten times or more. The rearrangement links TRBV20-1 to TRBJ2-2; 9 bases align to TRBD1. Germline lookup yields CDR1 DFQATT and CDR2 SNEGSKA (reference sequence). This CDR3 is built from 16 residues. The junction had 10 bases not matched to a gene; V was cut back by 2 bases and J by 6 bases. CDR3 coding DNA: TGCAGTGCTAGAAGGGACAGGGTTCGTTCACCCGGGGAGCTGTTTTTT. This translates into CSARRDRVRSPGELFF.

At least ten counts were recorded for this clonotype. The rearrangement joins TRBV7-2 to TRBJ2-3; D gene ambiguous. The V and J ends lost 5 bases and 2 bases respectively, with 14 bases between them. From germline, CDR1 is SGHTA and CDR2 FQGNSA. The CDR3 covers 15 residues. DNA for the CDR3: TGTGCCAGCAGCCTCCAGGCGGACCTCACAGATACGCAGTATTTT. This gives the protein CASSLQADLTDTQYF.

This clonotype was observed at least ten times. This chain links TRBV15 with TRBJ2-1; 9 bases fit TRBD1. The CDR3 extends over 16 amino acids. CDR1 is LNHNV, CDR2 YYDKDF, per germline (reference sequence). J was trimmed by 15 bases and V by 1 base; bases with no gene match: 16. Here the CDR3 DNA reads TGTGCCACCAGCAGAGCCTCCGGGACAGGGAACGAAAAGTTGTTCTTC. Residues: CATSRASGTGNEKLFF.

The chain carries TRBV7-3 and TRBJ2-2; D not resolved. Trimming pared 5 bases from V and 0 bases from J, leaving 10 bases between. This CDR3 is 15 amino acids long. Germline lookup yields CDR1 SGHTA and CDR2 FQGTGA. The CDR3 is CASSPALANTGELFF. Written as DNA, the CDR3 is TGTGCCAGCAGCCCAGCCCTAGCGAACACCGGGGAGCTGTTTTTT.

The chain combines TRBV29-1 with TRBJ2-1, with 8 bases lining up with TRBD1. Germline CDR1 reads SQVTM; CDR2 reads ANQGSEA. J was trimmed by 8 bases and V by 7 bases; bases with no gene match: 22. CDR3 length equals 17 residues. CDR3 coding DNA: TGCAGCGAAATCGGACAGGGCGAGAATCGAGGGGTACATGAGCAGTTCTTC. Amino acid sequence: CSEIGQGENRGVHEQFF.

This clonotype was observed a single time. The chain uses TRBV5-1 and TRBJ1-1; D is possibly TRBD1 (5 bases). CDR1 and CDR2 from the germline V gene are SGHRS and YFSETQ. This CDR3 has 13 residues. V lost 0 bases and J 6 bases, leaving 9 bases between the germline ends. CDR3 nucleotides: TGCGCCAGCAGCTTGGTGGCAGGGTCTGAAGCTTTCTTT. Its translation is CASSLVAGSEAFF.

This clonotype was seen many times. CDR3 residues: CAISETGEETQYF. The CDR3 nucleotides are TGTGCCATCAGTGAGACTGGTGAAGAGACCCAGTACTTC. The chain employs TRBV10-3 and TRBJ2-5; D is uncertain. Germline loops: CDR1 ENHRY, CDR2 SYGVKD. The ends were cut back, 2 bases at V and 3 bases at J, with 7 bases in the middle. CDR3 length: 13 amino acids.

This clonotype has at least ten counts. V is TRBV28 and J is TRBJ1-1; 8 positions match TRBD1. The CDR3 has 16 residues. Trimming took 3 bases from V and 3 from J; bases not matched to a gene: 9. In germline, CDR1 is MDHEN, CDR2 SYDVKM. The CDR3 coding sequence is TGTGCCAGCAGTTTCCGAGCAGGGGGCTATGACACTGAAGCTTTCTTT. It specifies CASSFRAGGYDTEAFF. Full variable domain (missing parts from reference TRBV28 and TRBJ1-1): DVKVTQSSRYLVKRTGEKVFLECVQDMDHENMFWYRQDPGLGLRLIYFSYDVKMKEKGDIPEGYSVSREKKERFSLILESASTNQTSMYLCASSFRAGGYDTEAFFGQGTRLTVV.

This chain links TRBV12-3 or TRBV12-4 with TRBJ2-7, with TRBD1 matching 8 bases. The CDR3 totals 17 residues. J gave up 5 bases and V 3 bases, and 15 bases lay outside the gene matches. The CDR3 protein is CASSFMFGQGALNEQYF. As DNA, the CDR3 is TGTGCCAGCAGTTTCATGTTCGGGCAGGGGGCTTTGAACGAGCAGTACTTC.

With respect to this clonotype: A far larger clone is a single base away, which makes a read error likely. This chain joins TRBV20-1 and TRBJ1-5; no firm D call. Germline CDR1 is DFQATT and CDR2 is SNEGSKA (reference sequence). The CDR3 has 13 residues. V lost 3 bases to trimming and J lost 5 bases, with 11 bases between them. The CDR3: CSASEDGDQPQHF. For the CDR3, the DNA is TGCAGTGCTAGCGAAGACGGGGATCAGCCCCAGCATTTT.

The CDR3 DNA follows: TGTGCCACCAGCCGCGGGACAGGGTCCTACAATGAGCAGTTCTTC. As protein: CATSRGTGSYNEQFF. The rearrangement links TRBV15 to TRBJ2-1, with 9 bases lining up with TRBD1. Looked up from germline, CDR1 is LNHNV and CDR2 is YYDKDF (reference sequence). With V trimmed by 5 bases and J by 1 base, 3 bases remained unmatched. The CDR3 has 15 residues.

The genes are TRBV9 and TRBJ2-3, with D perhaps TRBD1 or TRBD2 (5 bases each). V gave up 7 bases and J gave up 3 bases, with 12 bases separating them. The CDR3 is 13 amino acids. Germline-derived CDR1 and CDR2 are SGDLS and YYNGEE. This CDR3 reads CASQGPQTDTQYF. CDR3 DNA sequence: TGTGCCAGCCAGGGACCGCAGACAGATACGCAGTATTTT.

This clonotype has more than one count but fewer than ten. This rearrangement joins TRBV5-1 to TRBJ2-7; possible D gene TRBD2, 6 bases. The germline gives CDR1 SGHRS, CDR2 YFSETQ. This CDR3 has 15 residues. V lost 4 bases and J lost 8, with 22 bases in between. CDR3: CASSASLASPTQQYF. The DNA of the CDR3 is TGCGCCAGCAGCGCCTCACTAGCATCCCCTACTCAGCAGTACTTC.

This rearrangement joins TRBV20-1 to TRBJ2-1; no clear D. V lost 4 bases and J 6 bases, leaving 16 bases between the germline ends. This CDR3 is 14 amino acids long. Germline V CDR1 and CDR2: DFQATT, SNEGSKA (reference sequence). CDR3 region: CSAKTEHIFNEQFF. CDR3 DNA: TGCAGTGCTAAGACGGAGCATATCTTCAATGAGCAGTTCTTC.